The rows below give T cell receptor beta chains drawn from one sample of a study of T cell responses to AZD1222 COVID-19 vaccine. Repertoires were generated with immunoSEQ multiplex PCR, while TCRdb's copy carries only in-frame clones and drops some. The sample records about 110,000 clones, about four fifths being singletons. This specimen was peripheral blood, taken on day 0 of AZD1222 vaccination. The source of these receptors is an adult in good health. The CDR3 runs from the conserved cysteine through the conserved F or W. D genes are given only for firm matches. Some rows mark clone size as missing; the rest say once, few, many or name a class of expanded clone.

TRBJ1-1	11	NA	NA	TRBV11-1	CASSRGSEAFF	TGTGCCAGCTCCCGGGGGTCTGAAGCTTTCTTT
TRBJ2-3	15	NA	NA	TRBV7-8	CASSRRGLYTDTQYF	TGTGCCAGCAGCCGGCGGGGCCTTTACACAGATACGCAGTATTTT
TRBJ1-6	16	once	NA	TRBV2	CASTGGQGRYNSPLHF	TGTGCCAGCACCGGAGGGCAGGGACGGTATAATTCACCCCTCCACTTT
TRBJ2-1	17	NA	NA	TRBV7-2	CASIRTGSSGAYNEQFF	TGTGCCAGCATCCGGACAGGGAGTAGCGGGGCCTACAATGAGCAGTTCTTC
TRBJ1-5	15	once	NA	TRBV3-1/TRBV3-2	CASSQQGYSNQPQHF	TGTGCCAGCAGCCAGCAGGGTTATAGCAATCAGCCCCAGCATTTT
TRBJ1-3	15	once	NA	TRBV5-6	CASSLQGHSGNTIYF	TGTGCCAGCAGCTTGCAGGGTCACTCTGGAAACACCATATATTTT
TRBJ1-1	14	once	NA	TRBV5-1	CASSLRTLNTEAFF	TGCGCCAGCAGCTTGCGGACATTGAACACTGAAGCTTTCTTT
TRBJ2-5	14	NA	NA	TRBV19	CASSIVRGGETQYF	TGTGCCAGTAGTATAGTAAGGGGTGGAGAGACCCAGTACTTC
TRBJ1-2	12	NA	NA	TRBV6-5	CASSYSGTGYTF	TGTGCCAGCAGTTACTCCGGAACGGGCTACACCTTC
TRBJ1-4	14	NA	NA	TRBV18	CASSLRGANEKLFF	TGTGCCAGCTCACTTCGAGGGGCTAATGAAAAACTGTTTTTT
TRBJ2-5	15	NA	TRBD2	TRBV11-1	CASSFGLAGWETQYF	TGTGCCAGCAGCTTTGGACTAGCGGGATGGGAGACCCAGTACTTC
TRBJ1-5	13	NA	NA	TRBV6-4	CASSQYHNQPQHF	TGTGCCAGCAGCCAGTATCACAATCAGCCCCAGCATTTT
TRBJ1-2	15	NA	TRBD1	TRBV28	CASSPTGQGAYGYTF	TGTGCCAGCAGTCCTACGGGACAGGGGGCATATGGCTACACCTTC
TRBJ1-5	14	NA	TRBD1	TRBV28	CASSQGQGNQPQHF	TGTGCCAGCAGTCAAGGACAGGGCAATCAGCCCCAGCATTTT